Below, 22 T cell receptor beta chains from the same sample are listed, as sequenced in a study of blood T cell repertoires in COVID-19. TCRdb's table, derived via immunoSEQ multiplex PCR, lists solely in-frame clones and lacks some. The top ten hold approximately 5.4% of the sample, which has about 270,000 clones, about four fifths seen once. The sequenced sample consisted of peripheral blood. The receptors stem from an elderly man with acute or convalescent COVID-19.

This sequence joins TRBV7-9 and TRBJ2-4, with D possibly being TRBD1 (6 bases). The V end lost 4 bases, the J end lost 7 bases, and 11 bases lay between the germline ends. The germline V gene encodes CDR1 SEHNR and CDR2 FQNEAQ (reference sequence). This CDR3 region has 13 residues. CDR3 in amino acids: CASSSTGMNIQYF. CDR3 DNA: TGTGCCAGCAGCTCCACAGGGATGAACATTCAGTACTTC.

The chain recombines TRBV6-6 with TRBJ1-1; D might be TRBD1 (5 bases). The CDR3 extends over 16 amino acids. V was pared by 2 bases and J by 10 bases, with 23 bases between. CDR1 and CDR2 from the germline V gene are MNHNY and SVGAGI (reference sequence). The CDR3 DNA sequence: TGTGCCAGCAGTTACCCCCTAATGAAGACAGAAGTAGGAGCTTTCTTT. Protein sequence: CASSYPLMKTEVGAFF.

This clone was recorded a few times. The CDR3 sequence: CASSLSLRTVYEQYF. The CDR3 nucleotides read TGTGCCAGCAGTTTATCTCTCCGGACAGTTTACGAGCAGTACTTC. The rearrangement joins TRBV27 to TRBJ2-7, with D tentatively TRBD1 (6 bases). Trimming left V 0 bases short and J 4 bases short, with 13 bases between. The CDR3 length is 15 residues. Germline V gene lookup returns CDR1 MNHEY and CDR2 SMNVEV (reference sequence).

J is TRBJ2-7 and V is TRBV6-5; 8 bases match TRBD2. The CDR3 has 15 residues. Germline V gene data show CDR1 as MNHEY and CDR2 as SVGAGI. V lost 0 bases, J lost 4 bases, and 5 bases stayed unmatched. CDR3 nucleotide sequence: TGTGCCAGCAGTTACTCGAGACTAGCGCTGTACGAGCAGTACTTC. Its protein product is CASSYSRLALYEQYF.

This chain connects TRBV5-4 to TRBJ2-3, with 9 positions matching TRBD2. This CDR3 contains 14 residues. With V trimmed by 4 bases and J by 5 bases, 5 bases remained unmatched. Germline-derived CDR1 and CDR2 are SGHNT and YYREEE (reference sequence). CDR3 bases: TGTGCCAGCAGCAATAGCGGGAGTCAAGATACGCAGTATTTT. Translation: CASSNSGSQDTQYF.

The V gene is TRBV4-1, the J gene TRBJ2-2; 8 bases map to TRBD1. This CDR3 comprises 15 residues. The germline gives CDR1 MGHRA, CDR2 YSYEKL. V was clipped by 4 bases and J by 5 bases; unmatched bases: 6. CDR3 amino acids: CASSPGTGLTGELFF. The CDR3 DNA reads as TGCGCCAGCAGCCCCGGGACAGGCTTAACCGGGGAGCTGTTTTTT.

The CDR3, as DNA: TGTGCCAGCAGCCCCCTGGGAGGTGAGCAGTTCTTC. It yields the protein CASSPLGGEQFF. The chain is built from TRBV7-9 and TRBJ2-1; D might be TRBD2 (6 bases). Trimming shortened V by 5 bases and J by 9 bases, and 11 bases separated the two germline ends. CDR1 and CDR2 from the germline V gene are SEHNR and FQNEAQ (reference sequence). The length of the CDR3 is 12 residues.

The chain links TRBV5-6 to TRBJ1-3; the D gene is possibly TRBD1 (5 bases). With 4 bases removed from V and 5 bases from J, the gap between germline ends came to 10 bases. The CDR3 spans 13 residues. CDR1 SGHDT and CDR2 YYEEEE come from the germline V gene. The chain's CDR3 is CASSLQVRNTIYF. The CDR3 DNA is TGTGCCAGCAGCCTACAGGTTCGAAACACCATATATTTT.

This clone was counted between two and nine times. As DNA, the CDR3 is TGTGCCAGCAGTGAGGGGGCACGTCAGCCCCAGCATTTT. Translating gives CASSEGARQPQHF. The chain links TRBV6-4 to TRBJ1-5; possibly TRBD1 for D (6 bases). The CDR3 has 13 amino acids. Germline CDR1 MRHNA, CDR2 SNTAGT. Trimming cost V 3 bases and J 6 bases, with 9 bases left between them.

The chain's CDR3 is CSVGTGRYQPQHF. DNA for the CDR3: TGCAGCGTTGGTACAGGGCGGTATCAGCCCCAGCATTTT. The V and J genes are TRBV29-1 and TRBJ1-5, with TRBD1 as a possible D gene (6 bases). The germline V gene encodes CDR1 SQVTM and CDR2 ANQGSEA. Trimming left V 4 bases short and J 5 bases short, with 12 bases between. This CDR3 spans 13 amino acids. The entire variable domain, with the rest obtained from reference TRBV29-1 and TRBJ1-5, is as follows: SAVISQKPSRDICQRGTSLTIQCQVDSQVTMMFWYRQQPGQSLTLIATANQGSEATYESGFVIDKFPISRPNLTFSTLTVSNMSPEDSSIYLCSVGTGRYQPQHFGDGTRLSIL.

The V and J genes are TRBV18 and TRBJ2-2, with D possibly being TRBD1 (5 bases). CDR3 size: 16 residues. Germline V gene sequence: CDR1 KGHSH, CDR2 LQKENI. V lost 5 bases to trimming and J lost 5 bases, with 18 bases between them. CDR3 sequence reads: CASSIMQGMATGELFF. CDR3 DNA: TGTGCCAGCTCAATAATGCAGGGCATGGCGACCGGGGAGCTGTTTTTT.

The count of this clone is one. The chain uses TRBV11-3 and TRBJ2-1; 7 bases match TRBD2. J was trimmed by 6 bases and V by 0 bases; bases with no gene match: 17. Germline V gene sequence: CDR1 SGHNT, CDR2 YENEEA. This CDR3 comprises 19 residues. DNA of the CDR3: TGTGCCAGCAGCTTAGACTACCGACGGGACTACGAACGGGGCAATGAGCAGTTCTTC. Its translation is CASSLDYRRDYERGNEQFF. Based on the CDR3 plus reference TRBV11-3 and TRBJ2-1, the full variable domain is EAGVVQSPRYKIIEKKQPVAFWCNPISGHNTLYWYLQNLGQGPELLIRYENEEAVDDSQLPKDRFSAERLKGVDSTLKIQPAELGDSAVYLCASSLDYRRDYERGNEQFFGPGTRLTVL.

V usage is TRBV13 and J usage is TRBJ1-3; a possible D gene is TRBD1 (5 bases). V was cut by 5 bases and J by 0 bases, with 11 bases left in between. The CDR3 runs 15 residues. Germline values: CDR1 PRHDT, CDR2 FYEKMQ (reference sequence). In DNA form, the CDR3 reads TGTGCCAGCAGCCTGTTGGGGGGCTCTGGAAACACCATATATTTT. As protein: CASSLLGGSGNTIYF.

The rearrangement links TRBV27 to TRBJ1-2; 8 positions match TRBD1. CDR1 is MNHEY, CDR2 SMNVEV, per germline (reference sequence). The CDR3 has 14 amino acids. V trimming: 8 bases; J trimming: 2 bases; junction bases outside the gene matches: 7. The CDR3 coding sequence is TGTGCCAGCCGGCTGCAGGGGGCCAACTATGGCTACACCTTC. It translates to CASRLQGANYGYTF.

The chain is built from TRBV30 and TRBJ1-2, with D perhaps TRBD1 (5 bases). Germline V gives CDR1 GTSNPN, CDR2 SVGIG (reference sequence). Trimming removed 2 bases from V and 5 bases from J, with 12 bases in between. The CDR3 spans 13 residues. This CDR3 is CAWSWGPQYGYTF. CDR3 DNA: TGTGCCTGGAGTTGGGGCCCCCAGTATGGCTACACCTTC. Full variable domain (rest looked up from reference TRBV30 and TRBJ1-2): SQTIHQWPATLVQPVGSPLSLECTVEGTSNPNLYWYRQAAGRGLQLLFYSVGIGQISSEVPQNLSASRPQDRQFILSSKKLLLSDSGFYLCAWSWGPQYGYTFGSGTRLTVV.

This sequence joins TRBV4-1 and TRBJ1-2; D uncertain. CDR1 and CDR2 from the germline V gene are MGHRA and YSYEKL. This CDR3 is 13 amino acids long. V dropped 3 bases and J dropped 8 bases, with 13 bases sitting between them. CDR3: CASSQTLKWGYTF. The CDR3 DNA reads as TGCGCCAGCAGCCAGACTCTAAAGTGGGGCTACACCTTC.

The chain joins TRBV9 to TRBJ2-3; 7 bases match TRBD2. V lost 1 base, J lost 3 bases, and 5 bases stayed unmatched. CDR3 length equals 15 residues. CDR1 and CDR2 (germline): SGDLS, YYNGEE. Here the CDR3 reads CASSVYGGGTDTQYF. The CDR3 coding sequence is TGTGCCAGCAGCGTATACGGCGGGGGAACAGATACGCAGTATTTT.

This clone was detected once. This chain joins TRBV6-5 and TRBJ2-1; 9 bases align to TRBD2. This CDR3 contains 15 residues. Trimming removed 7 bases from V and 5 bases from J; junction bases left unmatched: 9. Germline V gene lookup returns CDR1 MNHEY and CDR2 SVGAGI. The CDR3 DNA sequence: TGTGCCAGCACCCCGCTAGCGGGAAACAACAATGAGCAGTTCTTC. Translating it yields CASTPLAGNNNEQFF.

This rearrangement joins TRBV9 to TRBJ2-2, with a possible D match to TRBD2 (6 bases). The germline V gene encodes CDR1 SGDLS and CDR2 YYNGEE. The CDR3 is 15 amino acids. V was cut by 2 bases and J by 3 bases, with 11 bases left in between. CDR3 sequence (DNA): TGTGCCAGCAGCGTCTCTAGCGAATACACCGGGGAGCTGTTTTTT. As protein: CASSVSSEYTGELFF.

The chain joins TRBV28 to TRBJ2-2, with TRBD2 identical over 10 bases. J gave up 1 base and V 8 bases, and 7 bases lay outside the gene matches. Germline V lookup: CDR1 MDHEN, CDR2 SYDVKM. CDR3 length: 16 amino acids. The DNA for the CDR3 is TGTGCCAGCCAACGAAGGACTAGCGGGAACACCGGGGAGCTGTTTTTT. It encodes CASQRRTSGNTGELFF.

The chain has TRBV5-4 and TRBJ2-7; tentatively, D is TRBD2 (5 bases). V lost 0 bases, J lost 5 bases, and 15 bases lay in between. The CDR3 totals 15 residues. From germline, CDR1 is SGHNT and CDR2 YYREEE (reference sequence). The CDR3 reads CASSLEAVRVNEQYF. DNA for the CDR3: TGTGCCAGCAGCTTGGAAGCGGTTCGAGTAAACGAGCAGTACTTC.

CDR3 DNA sequence: TGTGCCAGCAGTTACTCGACAGATGGTGGCTACACCTTC. Its protein is CASSYSTDGGYTF. The J gene is TRBJ1-2, the V gene TRBV6-5; D is perhaps TRBD1 (5 bases). This CDR3 is built from 13 residues. In germline, CDR1 is MNHEY, CDR2 SVGAGI. The V gene lost 0 bases and the J gene lost 7 bases, with 9 bases spanning the gap.